This T cell receptor beta chain was sequenced in a study of blood T cells in healthy people across ages. Background on the study: About one barcoded beta molecule per two T cells came from capture by template switching.

A second PCR, run for about 6 to 12 cycles, used a sample-barcoded 5' primer plus a J-beta primer mix. TCRdb used MiXCR to reprocess the 5' RACE reads, holding one entry per CDR3 protein. The sample has around 750,000 distinct CDR3 sequences; about 53% are singletons. The study's findings and limits: The long-lived group displayed more naive CD4+ cells, plus higher diversity, than the aged donors did.

Ranging in age from about 6 to 95, the donors were healthy Caucasian individuals from Russia. Peripheral blood was drawn, approximately 10 milliliters per donor. The table lists this clonotype with a few counts. Its antigen is as yet unknown. Per the germline V gene, CDR1 is SGHRS and CDR2 is YFSETQ. J was trimmed by 6 bases and V by 3 bases; bases with no gene match: 5. The CDR3 consists of 14 residues. The source of this sequence is a man older than 75 in good health. The chain couples TRBV5-1 to TRBJ2-7, with TRBD1 identical over 11 bases. Specimen: blood. The CDR3 protein is CASSSGQGDGEQYF. The CDR3 DNA is TGCGCCAGCAGCTCGGGACAGGGGGATGGCGAGCAGTACTTC.